Here is one TCR beta chain with its context. The antigen remains unidentified. Carried by the TCR beta cDNA libraries were unique molecular identifiers. The T cell input of roughly 1 to 11 million gave about half a million cDNA molecules. Each CDR3 protein is one row after TCRdb ran MiXCR on the PCR reads. The sample has around 700,000 distinct CDR3 sequences, roughly three fifths seen once; the top ten hold over 9%. This record belongs to a study of post-analysis software for immune sequencing data. On the study more broadly: Patients with relapsing-remitting, secondary progressive and progressive-relapsing multiple sclerosis courses were all represented.

Notes on the study in general: Controls had significantly higher normalized Chao1 diversity than multiple sclerosis patients. Patients had higher frequencies than controls of roughly 5 TRBV segments, including TRBV5-6, TRBV5-1 and TRBV20-1. The F measure placed samples prepared in the same batch into strongly shared clusters.

CDR1 and CDR2 from the germline V gene are DFQATT and SNEGSKA (reference sequence). With 3 bases removed from V and 2 bases from J, the gap between germline ends came to 11 bases. The CDR3 contains 14 residues. The sequencing input was blood. The chain is built from TRBV20-1 and TRBJ1-5, with a tentative D call TRBD1 (5 bases). The source of this sequence is a girl aged 2-10 years with multiple sclerosis. In DNA form, the CDR3 reads TGCAGTGCTAGCCCAGGGTTTGGCAATCAGCCCCAGCATTTT. It translates to CSASPGFGNQPQHF.